One and the same sample provided the 17 T cell receptor beta chains below, sequenced in a study of blood T cell repertoires in COVID-19. Using immunoSEQ multiplex PCR, the repertoire was profiled, and TCRdb retains in-frame clones only, with some absent. The sample contains about 130,000 clones, about 89% of which appear only once. The sequencing input was peripheral blood. The origin of the receptors is a man aged 60-69 years with active or convalescent COVID-19.

The rearrangement joins TRBV28 to TRBJ1-5, with 7 bases matching TRBD1. CDR3 length: 13 residues. Trimming at V came to 10 bases and at J to 6 bases, leaving 9 bases not matched to a gene. Germline CDR1 and CDR2: MDHEN and SYDVKM. The CDR3 sequence: CATKGDSFQPQHF. CDR3 sequence (DNA): TGTGCCACCAAAGGGGACAGTTTTCAGCCCCAGCATTTT.

The chain joins TRBV7-8 to TRBJ1-1, with D perhaps TRBD1 (5 bases). Trimming shortened V by 1 base and J by 1 base, and 16 bases separated the two germline ends. This CDR3 is 17 amino acids long. Per the germline V gene, CDR1 is SGHVS and CDR2 is FQNEAQ. The CDR3 coding sequence is TGTGCCAGCAGCTTAGGTTTGGCAGGGAACCCGAACACTGAAGCTTTCTTT. Translated, it gives CASSLGLAGNPNTEAFF.

The chain uses TRBV6-2 or TRBV6-3 and TRBJ1-1; D uncertain. V lost 4 bases and J lost 2, with 8 bases in between. This CDR3 comprises 13 residues. Germline CDR1 MNHEY, CDR2 SVGEGT. Here the CDR3 reads CASSSIGNTEAFF. The CDR3 coding sequence is TGTGCCAGCAGTTCGATCGGTAACACTGAAGCTTTCTTT.

The chain combines TRBV6-5 with TRBJ2-7; TRBD2 matches 8 bases. Germline CDR1 is MNHEY and CDR2 is SVGAGI. The CDR3 extends over 13 amino acids. Germline trimming cut 5 bases from V and 6 bases from J; bases unmatched to any gene: 6. CDR3: CASSPSGSFEQYF. CDR3 in DNA: TGTGCCAGCAGTCCCAGCGGGAGCTTCGAGCAGTACTTC.

This clone was counted once. The chain links TRBV6-1 to TRBJ1-5; 9 bases line up with TRBD1. The CDR3 has 19 residues. The germline gives CDR1 MNHNS, CDR2 SASEGT. With V trimmed by 4 bases and J by 6 bases, 19 bases remained unmatched. As DNA, the CDR3 is TGTGCCAGCAGTGCAAAGGGGACAGGGCCACAACTAGCGGCTCAGCCCCAGCATTTT. Its protein product is CASSAKGTGPQLAAQPQHF.

The chain employs TRBV21-1 and TRBJ1-2. TRBV21-1 is assigned pseudogene status. The CDR3 runs 17 residues. Here the CDR3 reads CASSKGGEVDRDYGYTF. The DNA for the CDR3 is TGTGCCAGCAGCAAAGGGGGGGAAGTAGACCGGGACTATGGCTACACCTTC.

CDR3 amino acids: CASAGSGANVLTF. CDR3 DNA: TGTGCTAGTGCAGGGTCTGGGGCCAACGTCCTGACTTTC. The chain has TRBV12-5 and TRBJ2-6, with D possibly being TRBD1 (5 bases). The V and J ends lost 7 bases and 1 base respectively, with 5 bases between them. Germline loops: CDR1 LGHNT, CDR2 FRNRAP. The CDR3 has 13 amino acids. Based on the CDR3 plus reference TRBV12-5 and TRBJ2-6, the full variable domain is DARVTQTPRHKVTEMGQEVTMRCQPILGHNTVFWYRQTMMQGLELLAYFRNRAPLDDSGMPKDRFSAEMPDATLATLKIQPSEPRDSAVYFCASAGSGANVLTFGAGSRLTVL.

DNA of the CDR3: TGCAGTGCTAGTGTGGCGGCTGGAAACACCATATATTTT. As protein: CSASVAAGNTIYF. The chain links TRBV20-1 to TRBJ1-3; D is uncertain. CDR3 size: 13 residues. Trimming left V 3 bases short and J 2 bases short, with 8 bases between. Germline V lookup: CDR1 DFQATT, CDR2 SNEGSKA (reference sequence).

This clone occurred a few times. This chain connects TRBV9 to TRBJ1-3; 10 nucleotides line up with TRBD1. CDR1 is SGDLS and CDR2 is YYNGEE in the germline V gene. The CDR3 covers 15 residues. Germline trimming cut 6 bases from V and 4 bases from J; bases unmatched to any gene: 7. CDR3 amino acids: CASNEGQGPGNTIYF. The CDR3, as DNA: TGTGCCAGCAACGAGGGACAGGGGCCCGGAAACACCATATATTTT.

The chain is built from TRBV5-5 and TRBJ1-2; 8 positions agree with TRBD1. The CDR3 extends over 15 amino acids. Germline V gives CDR1 SGHKS, CDR2 YYEKEE (reference sequence). Trimming at V came to 4 bases and at J to 3 bases, leaving 8 bases not matched to a gene. The CDR3 bases are TGTGCCAGCAGCCCACCCCCAGGGGGCCACTATGGCTACACCTTC. This codes for CASSPPPGGHYGYTF.

The CDR3 spells CASSLGSNEQFF. Here the CDR3 DNA reads TGTGCCAGCAGTTTAGGTAGTAATGAGCAGTTCTTC. V is TRBV27 and J is TRBJ2-1, with D hard to call. Germline V gives CDR1 MNHEY, CDR2 SMNVEV (reference sequence). The CDR3 has 12 residues. V was cut by 2 bases and J by 7 bases, with 6 bases left in between.

This sequence joins TRBV9 and TRBJ2-1, with TRBD1 identical over 9 bases. Per the germline V gene, CDR1 is SGDLS and CDR2 is YYNGEE. The CDR3 covers 16 residues. V dropped 0 bases and J dropped 10; count of bases not matched to a gene: 11. CDR3 sequence: CASSVVDGTGPIEQFF. CDR3 bases: TGTGCCAGCAGCGTAGTAGACGGGACAGGGCCAATCGAGCAGTTCTTC.

The J gene is TRBJ1-5, the V gene TRBV28, with D unresolved. This CDR3 is built from 15 residues. V gave up 0 bases and J gave up 3 bases, with 9 bases separating them. Germline CDR1 is MDHEN and CDR2 is SYDVKM. This CDR3 is CASSLWDGINQPQHF. The CDR3, as DNA: TGTGCCAGCAGTTTATGGGACGGGATCAATCAGCCCCAGCATTTT.

J is TRBJ2-1 and V is TRBV15, with 8 bases matching TRBD2. After removal of 1 base from V and 6 bases from J, the junction contained 11 bases not matched to a gene. CDR1 LNHNV and CDR2 YYDKDF come from the germline V gene (reference sequence). The CDR3 sequence is 17 residues long. The CDR3: CATSRAPLAGGLNEQFF. The CDR3 nucleotides read TGTGCCACCAGCAGAGCCCCCCTGGCGGGAGGACTCAATGAGCAGTTCTTC.

V and J are TRBV28 and TRBJ1-1; a weak D match, TRBD1 (6 bases). The germline V gene encodes CDR1 MDHEN and CDR2 SYDVKM. V lost 2 bases to trimming and J lost 6 bases, with 16 bases between them. The CDR3 spans 15 residues. As DNA, the CDR3 is TGTGCCAGCAGTTTAACCACAGGGCGAGGAGCTGAAGCTTTCTTT. It encodes CASSLTTGRGAEAFF.

About this clone: A junction boundary mismatches the germline segment, possibly from a read error. The chain is built from TRBV5-7 and TRBJ1-3; D is perhaps TRBD1 (5 bases). TRBV5-7 is marked as an open reading frame, function uncertain. The CDR3 is 14 amino acids. CDR3 residues: CASRLGLLRNTIYF. Here the CDR3 DNA reads TGTGCCAGCAGGTTGGGACTTCTGAGAAACACCATATATTTT.

The chain employs TRBV7-9 and TRBJ2-4; TRBD2 matches at 13 bases. Germline V lookup: CDR1 SEHNR, CDR2 FQNEAQ (reference sequence). Unmatched junction bases numbered 17, after V lost 4 bases and J lost 8 bases. The CDR3 length is 19 residues. In DNA form, the CDR3 reads TGTGCCAGCAGCTCCCTCTTAGCCACTAGCGGGGGGGCTAGGGACATTCAGTACTTC. It specifies CASSSLLATSGGARDIQYF.